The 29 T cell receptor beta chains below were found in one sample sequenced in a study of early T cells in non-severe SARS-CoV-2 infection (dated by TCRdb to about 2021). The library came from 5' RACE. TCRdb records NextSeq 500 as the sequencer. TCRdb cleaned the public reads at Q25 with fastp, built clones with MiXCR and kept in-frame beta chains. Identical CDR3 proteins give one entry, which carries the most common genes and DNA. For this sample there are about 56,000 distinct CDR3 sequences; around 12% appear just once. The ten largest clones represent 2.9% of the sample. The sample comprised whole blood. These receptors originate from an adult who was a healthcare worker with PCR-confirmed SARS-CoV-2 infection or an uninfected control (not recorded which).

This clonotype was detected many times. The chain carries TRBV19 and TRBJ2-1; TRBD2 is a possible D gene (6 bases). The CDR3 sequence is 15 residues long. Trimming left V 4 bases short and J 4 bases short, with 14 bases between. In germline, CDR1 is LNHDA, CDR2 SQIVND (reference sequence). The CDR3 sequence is CASSTGTGNYNEQFF. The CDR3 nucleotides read TGTGCCAGTAGTACAGGGACTGGGAATTACAATGAGCAGTTCTTC.

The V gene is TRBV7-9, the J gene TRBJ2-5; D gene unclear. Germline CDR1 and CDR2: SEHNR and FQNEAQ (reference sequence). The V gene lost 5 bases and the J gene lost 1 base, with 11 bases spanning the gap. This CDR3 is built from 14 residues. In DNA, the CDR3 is TGTGCCAGCAGCCGAGGAGTTCCCCAAGAGACCCAGTACTTC. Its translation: CASSRGVPQETQYF. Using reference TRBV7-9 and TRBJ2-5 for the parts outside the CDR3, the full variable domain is DTGVSQNPRHKITKRGQNVTFRCDPISEHNRLYWYRQTLGQGPEFLTYFQNEAQLEKSRLLSDRFSAERPKGSFSTLEIQRTEQGDSAMYLCASSRGVPQETQYFGPGTRLLVL.

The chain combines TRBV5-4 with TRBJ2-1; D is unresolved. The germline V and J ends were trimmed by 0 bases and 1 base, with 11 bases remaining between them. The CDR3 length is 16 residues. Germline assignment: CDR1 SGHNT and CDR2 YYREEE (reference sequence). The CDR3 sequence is CASSLEAFPSYNEQFF. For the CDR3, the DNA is TGTGCCAGCAGCTTGGAGGCCTTTCCATCCTACAATGAGCAGTTCTTC.

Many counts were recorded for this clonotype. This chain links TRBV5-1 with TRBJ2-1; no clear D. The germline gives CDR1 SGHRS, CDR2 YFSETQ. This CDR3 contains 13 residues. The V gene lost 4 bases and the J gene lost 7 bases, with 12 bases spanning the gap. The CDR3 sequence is CASSPVAQNEQFF. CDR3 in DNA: TGCGCCAGCAGCCCGGTCGCCCAAAATGAGCAGTTCTTC.

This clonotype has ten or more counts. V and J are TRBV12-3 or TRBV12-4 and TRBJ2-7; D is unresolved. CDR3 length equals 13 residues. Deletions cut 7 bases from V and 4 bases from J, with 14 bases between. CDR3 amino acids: CASTSDLLYEQYF. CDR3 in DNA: TGTGCCAGCACCTCTGATCTCCTATACGAGCAGTACTTC.

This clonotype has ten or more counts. The CDR3, as DNA: TGTGCCAGCAGCCGACGGACAGGGATCACTGAAGCTTTCTTT. Its protein product is CASSRRTGITEAFF. The chain is built from TRBV7-9 and TRBJ1-1; TRBD1 matches 8 bases. CDR1 and CDR2 from the germline V gene are SEHNR and FQNEAQ (reference sequence). Losses at the gene ends were 5 bases for V and 4 bases for J; bases not matched to a gene: 6. There are 14 residues in the CDR3. The full variable domain, with the rest looked up from reference TRBV7-9 and TRBJ1-1, is DTGVSQNPRHKITKRGQNVTFRCDPISEHNRLYWYRQTLGQGPEFLTYFQNEAQLEKSRLLSDRFSAERPKGSFSTLEIQRTEQGDSAMYLCASSRRTGITEAFFGQGTRLTVV.

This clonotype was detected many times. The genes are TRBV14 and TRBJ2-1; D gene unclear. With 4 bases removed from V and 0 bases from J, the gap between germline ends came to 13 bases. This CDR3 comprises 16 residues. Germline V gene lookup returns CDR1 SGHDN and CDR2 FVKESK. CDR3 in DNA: TGTGCCAGCAGCCTTCTATCAACCAGCTCCTACAATGAGCAGTTCTTC. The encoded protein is CASSLLSTSSYNEQFF.

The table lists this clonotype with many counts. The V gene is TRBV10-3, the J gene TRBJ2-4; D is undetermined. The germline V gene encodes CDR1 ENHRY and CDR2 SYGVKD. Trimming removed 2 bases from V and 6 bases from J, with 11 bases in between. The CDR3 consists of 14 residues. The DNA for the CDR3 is TGTGCCATCAGTGAGAGCACCGGCTCAAACATTCAGTACTTC. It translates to CAISESTGSNIQYF.

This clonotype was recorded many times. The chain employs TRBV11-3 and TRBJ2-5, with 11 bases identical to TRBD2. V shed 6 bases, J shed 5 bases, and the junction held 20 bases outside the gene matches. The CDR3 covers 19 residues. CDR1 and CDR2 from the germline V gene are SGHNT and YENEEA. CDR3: CASSLGKWDSSSGRETQYF. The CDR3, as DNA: TGTGCCAGCAGTCTGGGGAAGTGGGACAGCTCTAGCGGGAGGGAGACCCAGTACTTC. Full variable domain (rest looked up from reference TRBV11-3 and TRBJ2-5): EAGVVQSPRYKIIEKKQPVAFWCNPISGHNTLYWYLQNLGQGPELLIRYENEEAVDDSQLPKDRFSAERLKGVDSTLKIQPAELGDSAVYLCASSLGKWDSSSGRETQYFGPGTRLLVL.

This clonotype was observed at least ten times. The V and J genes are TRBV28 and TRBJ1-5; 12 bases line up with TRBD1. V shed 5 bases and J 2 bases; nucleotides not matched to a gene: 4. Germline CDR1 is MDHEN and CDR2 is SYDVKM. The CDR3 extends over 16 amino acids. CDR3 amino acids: CASSTGTGGGNQPQHF. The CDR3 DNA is TGTGCCAGCAGTACCGGGACAGGGGGCGGCAATCAGCCCCAGCATTTT. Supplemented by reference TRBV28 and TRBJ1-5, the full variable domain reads DVKVTQSSRYLVKRTGEKVFLECVQDMDHENMFWYRQDPGLGLRLIYFSYDVKMKEKGDIPEGYSVSREKKERFSLILESASTNQTSMYLCASSTGTGGGNQPQHFGDGTRLSIL.

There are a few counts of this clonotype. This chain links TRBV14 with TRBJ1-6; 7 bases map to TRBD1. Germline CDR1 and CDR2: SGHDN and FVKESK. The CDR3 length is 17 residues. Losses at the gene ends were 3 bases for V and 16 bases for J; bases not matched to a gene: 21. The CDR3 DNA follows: TGTGCCAGCAGCCAGCCAACCCACCGGGACAGAGTCCTGACACTCCACTTT. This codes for CASSQPTHRDRVLTLHF. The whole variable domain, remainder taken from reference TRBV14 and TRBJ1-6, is EAGVTQFPSHSVIEKGQTVTLRCDPISGHDNLYWYRRVMGKEIKFLLHFVKESKQDESGMPNNRFLAERTGGTYSTLKVQPAELEDSGVYFCASSQPTHRDRVLTLHFGNGTRLTVT.

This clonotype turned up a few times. The CDR3 loop is CATGMEAGQLGDTQYF. The DNA of the CDR3 is TGTGCCACCGGGATGGAAGCTGGACAGCTCGGAGATACGCAGTATTTT. The chain employs TRBV10-3 and TRBJ2-3; D perhaps matches TRBD1 (6 bases). CDR1 ENHRY and CDR2 SYGVKD come from the germline V gene. The CDR3 totals 16 residues. V was cut by 10 bases and J by 5 bases, with 25 bases left in between.

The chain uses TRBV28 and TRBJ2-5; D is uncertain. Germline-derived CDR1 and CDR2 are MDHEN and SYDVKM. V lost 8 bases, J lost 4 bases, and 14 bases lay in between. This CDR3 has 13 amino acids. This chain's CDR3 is CASGPTLRETQYF. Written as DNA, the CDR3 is TGTGCCAGCGGCCCCACCTTAAGAGAGACCCAGTACTTC.

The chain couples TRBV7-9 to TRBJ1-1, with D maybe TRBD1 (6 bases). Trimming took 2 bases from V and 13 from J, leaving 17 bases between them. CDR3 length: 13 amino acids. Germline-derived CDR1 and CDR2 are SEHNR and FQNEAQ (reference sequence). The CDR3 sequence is CASSLSTGREVFF. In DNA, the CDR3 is TGTGCCAGCAGCTTAAGCACAGGGCGGGAGGTTTTCTTT.

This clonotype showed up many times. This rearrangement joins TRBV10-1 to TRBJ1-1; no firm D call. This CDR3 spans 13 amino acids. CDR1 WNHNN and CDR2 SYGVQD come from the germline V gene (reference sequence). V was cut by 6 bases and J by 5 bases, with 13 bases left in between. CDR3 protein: CASRASQSTEAFF. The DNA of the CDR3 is TGCGCCAGCAGGGCCTCACAGAGTACTGAAGCTTTCTTT.

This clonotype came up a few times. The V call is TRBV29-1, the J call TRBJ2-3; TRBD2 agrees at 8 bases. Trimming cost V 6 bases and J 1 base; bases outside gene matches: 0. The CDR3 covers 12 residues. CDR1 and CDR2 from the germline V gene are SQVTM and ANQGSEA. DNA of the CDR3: TGCAGCGTGACTAGCGGCACAGATACGCAGTATTTT. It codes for CSVTSGTDTQYF.

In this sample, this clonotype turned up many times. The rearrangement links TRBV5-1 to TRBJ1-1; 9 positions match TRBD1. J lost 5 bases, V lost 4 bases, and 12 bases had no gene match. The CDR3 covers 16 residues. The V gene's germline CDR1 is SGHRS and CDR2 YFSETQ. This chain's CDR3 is CASSVRTGAPSTEAFF. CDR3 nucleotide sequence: TGCGCCAGCAGCGTTAGGACAGGGGCCCCGAGTACTGAAGCTTTCTTT.

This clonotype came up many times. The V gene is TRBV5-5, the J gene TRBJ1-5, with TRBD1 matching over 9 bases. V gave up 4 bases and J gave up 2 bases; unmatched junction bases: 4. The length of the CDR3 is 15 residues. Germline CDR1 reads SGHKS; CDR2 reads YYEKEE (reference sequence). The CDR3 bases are TGTGCCAGCAGCCTGGGACAGGGAGGCAATCAGCCCCAGCATTTT. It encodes CASSLGQGGNQPQHF. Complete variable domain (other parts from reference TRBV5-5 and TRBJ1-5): DAGVTQSPTHLIKTRGQQVTLRCSPISGHKSVSWYQQVLGQGPQFIFQYYEKEERGRGNFPDRFSARQFPNYSSELNVNALLLGDSALYLCASSLGQGGNQPQHFGDGTRLSIL.

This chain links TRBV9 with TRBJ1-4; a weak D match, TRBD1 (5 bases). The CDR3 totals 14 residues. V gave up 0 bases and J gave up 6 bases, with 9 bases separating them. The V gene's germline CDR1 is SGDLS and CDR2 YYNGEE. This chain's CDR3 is CASSVDRRHEKLFF. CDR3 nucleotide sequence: TGTGCCAGCAGCGTAGACAGGAGACATGAAAAACTGTTTTTT.

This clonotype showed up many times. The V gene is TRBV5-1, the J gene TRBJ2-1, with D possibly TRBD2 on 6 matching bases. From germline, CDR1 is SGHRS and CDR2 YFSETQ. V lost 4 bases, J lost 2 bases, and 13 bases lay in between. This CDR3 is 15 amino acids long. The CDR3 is CASSLRDSTYNEQFF. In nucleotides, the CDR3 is TGCGCCAGCAGCCTCCGGGACTCCACCTACAATGAGCAGTTCTTC.

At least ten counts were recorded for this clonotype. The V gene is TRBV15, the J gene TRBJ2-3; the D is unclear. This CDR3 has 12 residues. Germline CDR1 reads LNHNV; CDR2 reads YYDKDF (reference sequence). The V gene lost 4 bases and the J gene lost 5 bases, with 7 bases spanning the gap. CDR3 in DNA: TGTGCCACCAGCACCTCTCAAGATACGCAGTATTTT. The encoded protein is CATSTSQDTQYF.

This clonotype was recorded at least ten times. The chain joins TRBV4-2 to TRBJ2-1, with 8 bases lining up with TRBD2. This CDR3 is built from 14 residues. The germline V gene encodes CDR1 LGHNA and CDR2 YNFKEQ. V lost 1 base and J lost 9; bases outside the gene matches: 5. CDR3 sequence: CASSQAGGVTEQFF. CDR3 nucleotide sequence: TGTGCCAGCAGCCAAGCGGGGGGGGTGACTGAGCAGTTCTTC.

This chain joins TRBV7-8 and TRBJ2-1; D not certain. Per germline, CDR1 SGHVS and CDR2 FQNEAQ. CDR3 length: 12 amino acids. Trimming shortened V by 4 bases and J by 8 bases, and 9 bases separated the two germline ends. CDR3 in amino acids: CASSSTRDEQFF. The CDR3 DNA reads TGTGCCAGCAGCTCTACGCGCGATGAGCAGTTCTTC.

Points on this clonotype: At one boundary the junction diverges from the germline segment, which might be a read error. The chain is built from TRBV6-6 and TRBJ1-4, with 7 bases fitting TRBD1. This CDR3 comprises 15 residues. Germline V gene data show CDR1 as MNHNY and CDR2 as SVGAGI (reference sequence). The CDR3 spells CVSTGGGGRNEKLFF. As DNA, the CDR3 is TGTGTCAGCACCGGAGGAGGGGGCCGTAATGAAAAACTGTTTTTT.

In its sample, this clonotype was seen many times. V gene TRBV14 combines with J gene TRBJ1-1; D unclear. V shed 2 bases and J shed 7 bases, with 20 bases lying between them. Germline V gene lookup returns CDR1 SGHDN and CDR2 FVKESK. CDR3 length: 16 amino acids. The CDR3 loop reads CASSQHLRPVAGEAFF. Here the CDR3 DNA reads TGTGCCAGCAGCCAACATTTGCGTCCGGTCGCAGGTGAAGCTTTCTTT. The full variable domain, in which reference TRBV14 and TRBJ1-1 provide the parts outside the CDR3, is EAGVTQFPSHSVIEKGQTVTLRCDPISGHDNLYWYRRVMGKEIKFLLHFVKESKQDESGMPNNRFLAERTGGTYSTLKVQPAELEDSGVYFCASSQHLRPVAGEAFFGQGTRLTVV.

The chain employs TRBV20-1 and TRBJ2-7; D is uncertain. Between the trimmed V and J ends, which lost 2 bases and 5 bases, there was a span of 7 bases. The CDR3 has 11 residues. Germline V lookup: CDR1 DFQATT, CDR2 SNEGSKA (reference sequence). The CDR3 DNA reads TGCAGTGCTAGACAGCCCGACGAGCAGTACTTC. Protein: CSARQPDEQYF.

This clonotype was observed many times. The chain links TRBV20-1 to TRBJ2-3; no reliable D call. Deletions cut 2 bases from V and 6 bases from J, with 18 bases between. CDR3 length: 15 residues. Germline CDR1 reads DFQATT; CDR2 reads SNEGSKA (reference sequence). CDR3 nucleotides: TGCAGTGCTAGAAAGGTTCTCGGCCGTCTCGATACGCAGTATTTT. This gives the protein CSARKVLGRLDTQYF.

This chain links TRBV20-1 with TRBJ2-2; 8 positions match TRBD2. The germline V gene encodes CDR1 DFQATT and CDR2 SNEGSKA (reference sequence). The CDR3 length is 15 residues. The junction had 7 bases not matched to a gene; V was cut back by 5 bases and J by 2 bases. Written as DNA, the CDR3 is TGCAGTGCTCCGAGGGCGGGAGGAAACACCGGGGAGCTGTTTTTT. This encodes CSAPRAGGNTGELFF.

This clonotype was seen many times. In DNA form, the CDR3 reads TGTGCCAGCAGCAAACCCACCGGGACTTGGAATTCACCCCTCCACTTT. It is translated as CASSKPTGTWNSPLHF. The chain employs TRBV7-2 and TRBJ1-6, with D possibly matching TRBD1 (5 bases). The germline V gene encodes CDR1 SGHTA and CDR2 FQGNSA. The CDR3 extends over 16 amino acids. Between the trimmed V and J ends, which lost 5 bases and 7 bases, there was a span of 18 bases.